Listed below are T cell receptor beta chains from one sample, sequenced in a study of blood T cells in healthy people across ages. From the 5' RACE reads, TCRdb called clonotypes with MiXCR, one entry per CDR3 protein. The repertoire holds 1 million or so distinct CDR3 sequences, with around 25% as singletons. The same data also went into a second study, on T cells of mothers and their children.

The sequencing input was blood. All receptors derive from a girl aged 2 to 9 in good health. The CDR3 runs from the conserved cysteine through the conserved F or W. Fields, in order: V gene, J gene, clone size, D gene, CDR3 protein, CDR3 DNA. D genes are given only for firm matches. For some rows the clone size is stated as once, few or many, or as a class when expanded; others skip it.

V gene: TRBV12-3/TRBV12-4
J gene: TRBJ1-4
clone size: -
D gene: TRBD1
CDR3 protein: CASAPGGLGEKLFF
CDR3 DNA: TGTGCCAGCGCCCCAGGGGGCCTTGGTGAAAAACTGTTTTTT

V gene: TRBV12-3/TRBV12-4
J gene: TRBJ2-6
clone size: -
D gene: -
CDR3 protein: CASSLIGARGANVLTF
CDR3 DNA: TGTGCCAGCAGTTTAATAGGAGCGAGGGGGGCCAACGTCCTGACTTTC

V gene: TRBV11-2
J gene: TRBJ1-1
clone size: -
D gene: -
CDR3 protein: CASSFLYTEAFF
CDR3 DNA: TGTGCCAGCAGCTTCCTCTACACTGAAGCTTTCTTT

V gene: TRBV12-3/TRBV12-4
J gene: TRBJ2-7
clone size: -
D gene: -
CDR3 protein: CASSPTGSNYEQYF
CDR3 DNA: TGTGCCAGCAGCCCGACAGGATCCAACTACGAGCAGTACTTC

V gene: TRBV27
J gene: TRBJ2-7
clone size: few
D gene: TRBD2
CDR3 protein: CASSLRTSGIYEQYF
CDR3 DNA: TGTGCCAGCAGTTTGAGGACTAGCGGGATCTACGAGCAGTACTTC

V gene: TRBV13
J gene: TRBJ2-1
clone size: -
D gene: -
CDR3 protein: CASSPPRLDNEQFF
CDR3 DNA: TGTGCCAGCAGCCCCCCACGGCTAGACAATGAGCAGTTCTTC

V gene: TRBV21-1
J gene: TRBJ1-6
clone size: -
D gene: -
CDR3 protein: CASSNRVREANSPLHF
CDR3 DNA: TGTGCCAGCAGCAACAGGGTTAGGGAGGCTAATTCACCCCTCCACTTT

V gene: TRBV2
J gene: TRBJ2-2
clone size: -
D gene: -
CDR3 protein: CATYEGTENTGELFF
CDR3 DNA: TGTGCCACCTACGAAGGGACGGAGAACACCGGGGAGCTGTTTTTT

V gene: TRBV20-1
J gene: TRBJ2-5
clone size: -
D gene: -
CDR3 protein: CSARWRGQETQYF
CDR3 DNA: TGCAGTGCTAGATGGCGGGGCCAAGAGACCCAGTACTTC

V gene: TRBV20-1
J gene: TRBJ1-2
clone size: -
D gene: -
CDR3 protein: CSARDPTFSGYTF
CDR3 DNA: TGCAGTGCTAGAGATCCTACCTTTAGCGGCTACACCTTC

V gene: TRBV10-3
J gene: TRBJ1-2
clone size: few
D gene: -
CDR3 protein: CAIRVTGGSINYGYTF
CDR3 DNA: TGTGCCATCAGGGTAACCGGTGGCTCTATCAACTATGGCTACACCTTC

V gene: TRBV7-3
J gene: TRBJ2-2
clone size: few
D gene: -
CDR3 protein: CATMNTGELFF
CDR3 DNA: TGTGCCACAATGAACACCGGGGAGCTGTTTTTT

V gene: TRBV6-5
J gene: TRBJ2-2
clone size: once
D gene: -
CDR3 protein: CASSYPGGRRELFF
CDR3 DNA: TGTGCCAGCAGTTACCCTGGCGGACGAAGGGAGCTGTTTTTT

V gene: TRBV12-3/TRBV12-4
J gene: TRBJ2-3
clone size: -
D gene: TRBD2
CDR3 protein: CASSSQGLIGDTQYF
CDR3 DNA: TGTGCCAGCAGTTCTCAGGGACTAATAGGCGATACGCAGTATTTT

V gene: TRBV10-3
J gene: TRBJ2-2
clone size: -
D gene: -
CDR3 protein: CAISELGNTGELFF
CDR3 DNA: TGTGCCATCAGTGAGCTAGGGAACACCGGGGAGCTGTTTTTT

V gene: TRBV19
J gene: TRBJ2-1
clone size: few
D gene: -
CDR3 protein: CASSIVEQDEQFF
CDR3 DNA: TGTGCCAGTAGTATAGTGGAGCAGGATGAGCAGTTCTTC

V gene: TRBV5-1
J gene: TRBJ1-4
clone size: few
D gene: TRBD1
CDR3 protein: CASRPGGDVLKLFF
CDR3 DNA: TGCGCCAGCAGGCCAGGGGGCGACGTTTTAAAACTGTTTTTT

V gene: TRBV29-1
J gene: TRBJ1-5
clone size: few
D gene: -
CDR3 protein: CSVETPGRHSNQPQHF
CDR3 DNA: TGCAGCGTTGAAACCCCGGGACGCCATAGCAATCAGCCCCAGCATTTT

V gene: TRBV24-1
J gene: TRBJ2-3
clone size: -
D gene: -
CDR3 protein: CATSDGADTQYF
CDR3 DNA: TGTGCCACCAGTGATGGGGCGGATACGCAGTATTTT

V gene: TRBV7-2
J gene: TRBJ1-2
clone size: once
D gene: TRBD1
CDR3 protein: CASSLYPGQGLNYGYTF
CDR3 DNA: TGTGCCAGCAGCTTATACCCGGGACAGGGCTTAAACTATGGCTACACCTTC

V gene: TRBV5-6
J gene: TRBJ2-1
clone size: -
D gene: TRBD2
CDR3 protein: CASSLSEGGSYNEQFF
CDR3 DNA: TGTGCCAGCAGCTTGTCAGAGGGAGGGTCCTACAATGAGCAGTTCTTC

V gene: TRBV12-3/TRBV12-4
J gene: TRBJ2-4
clone size: -
D gene: -
CDR3 protein: CASSSGTGLAKNIQYF
CDR3 DNA: TGTGCCAGCAGCTCCGGGACTGGACTAGCCAAAAACATTCAGTACTTC

V gene: TRBV6-2/TRBV6-3
J gene: TRBJ2-1
clone size: few
D gene: -
CDR3 protein: CASSYLAQPENEQFF
CDR3 DNA: TGTGCCAGCAGTTACCTAGCGCAACCCGAAAATGAGCAGTTCTTC

V gene: TRBV3-1
J gene: TRBJ2-7
clone size: few
D gene: -
CDR3 protein: CASSPQSSHEQYF
CDR3 DNA: TGTGCCAGCAGCCCCCAGAGTTCCCACGAGCAGTACTTC

V gene: TRBV18
J gene: TRBJ1-6
clone size: few
D gene: -
CDR3 protein: CASSPSQGGDSPLHF
CDR3 DNA: TGTGCCAGCTCACCTAGTCAAGGAGGTGACTCACCCCTCCACTTT

V gene: TRBV7-8
J gene: TRBJ2-5
clone size: few
D gene: -
CDR3 protein: CASSLTLYGSMETQYF
CDR3 DNA: TGTGCCAGCAGCTTAACCCTCTACGGGAGTATGGAGACCCAGTACTTC

V gene: TRBV29-1
J gene: TRBJ1-5
clone size: -
D gene: TRBD1
CDR3 protein: CSVETGRGLGNQPQHF
CDR3 DNA: TGCAGCGTTGAGACCGGGAGGGGGCTTGGCAATCAGCCCCAGCATTTT

V gene: TRBV6-6
J gene: TRBJ1-2
clone size: -
D gene: -
CDR3 protein: CASSYSSQVEGYTF
CDR3 DNA: TGTGCCAGCAGTTACTCGAGCCAGGTGGAAGGCTACACCTTC

V gene: TRBV13
J gene: TRBJ2-4
clone size: few
D gene: -
CDR3 protein: CASSLVSGNIQYF
CDR3 DNA: TGTGCCAGCAGCTTAGTTAGCGGAAACATTCAGTACTTC

V gene: TRBV28
J gene: TRBJ2-4
clone size: many
D gene: -
CDR3 protein: CASSLPKNIQYF
CDR3 DNA: TGTGCCAGCAGTTTACCCAAAAACATTCAGTACTTC

V gene: TRBV3-1
J gene: TRBJ2-4
clone size: many
D gene: -
CDR3 protein: CASSQELAKNIQYF
CDR3 DNA: TGTGCCAGCAGCCAAGAATTAGCCAAAAACATTCAGTACTTC

V gene: TRBV29-1
J gene: TRBJ2-1
clone size: -
D gene: -
CDR3 protein: CSGAGPSYNEQFF
CDR3 DNA: TGCAGCGGGGCGGGACCCTCCTACAATGAGCAGTTCTTC

V gene: TRBV9
J gene: TRBJ2-3
clone size: few
D gene: -
CDR3 protein: CASSVMSDTQYF
CDR3 DNA: TGTGCCAGCAGCGTAATGAGTGATACGCAGTATTTT

V gene: TRBV7-9
J gene: TRBJ2-1
clone size: -
D gene: TRBD2
CDR3 protein: CASSFLAGLGDEQFF
CDR3 DNA: TGTGCCAGCAGCTTCCTAGCGGGATTAGGTGATGAGCAGTTCTTC

V gene: TRBV12-3/TRBV12-4
J gene: TRBJ2-5
clone size: -
D gene: TRBD2
CDR3 protein: CASSRRRGRGETQYF
CDR3 DNA: TGTGCCAGCAGCCGACGGCGCGGGAGGGGAGAGACCCAGTACTTC

V gene: TRBV7-2
J gene: TRBJ1-2
clone size: few
D gene: -
CDR3 protein: CASSFTVNDGYTF
CDR3 DNA: TGTGCCAGCAGCTTCACGGTGAACGATGGCTACACCTTC

V gene: TRBV5-1
J gene: TRBJ1-4
clone size: -
D gene: -
CDR3 protein: CASSLAVGNEKLFF
CDR3 DNA: TGCGCCAGCAGCTTGGCCGTGGGTAATGAAAAACTGTTTTTT

V gene: TRBV7-9
J gene: TRBJ2-7
clone size: -
D gene: -
CDR3 protein: CASSLVISEQYF
CDR3 DNA: TGTGCCAGCAGCTTAGTTATCTCCGAGCAGTACTTC

V gene: TRBV4-1
J gene: TRBJ1-6
clone size: few
D gene: -
CDR3 protein: CASSPIQSSYNSPLHF
CDR3 DNA: TGCGCCAGCAGCCCTATCCAGAGTTCCTATAATTCACCCCTCCACTTT

V gene: TRBV5-1
J gene: TRBJ2-3
clone size: -
D gene: TRBD2
CDR3 protein: CASSRGPAGGTDTQYF
CDR3 DNA: TGCGCCAGCAGCCGTGGGCCTGCGGGGGGTACAGATACGCAGTATTTT

V gene: TRBV7-2
J gene: TRBJ1-1
clone size: many
D gene: TRBD1
CDR3 protein: CASSLDRVAEAFF
CDR3 DNA: TGTGCCAGCAGCTTGGACAGGGTGGCTGAAGCTTTCTTT

V gene: TRBV4-1
J gene: TRBJ2-4
clone size: -
D gene: -
CDR3 protein: CASSQVPSAKNIQYF
CDR3 DNA: TGCGCCAGCAGCCAAGTCCCTTCAGCCAAAAACATTCAGTACTTC

V gene: TRBV6-1
J gene: TRBJ2-7
clone size: -
D gene: TRBD1
CDR3 protein: CASSEGTGLSYEQHF
CDR3 DNA: TGTGCCAGCAGTGAAGGGACAGGGCTTTCCTACGAGCAGCACTTC

V gene: TRBV3-1
J gene: TRBJ2-5
clone size: -
D gene: -
CDR3 protein: CASSQGLNQGTQYF
CDR3 DNA: TGTGCCAGCAGCCAAGGATTAAACCAAGGGACCCAGTACTTC

V gene: TRBV18
J gene: TRBJ2-5
clone size: few
D gene: -
CDR3 protein: CASSRYAGKETQYF
CDR3 DNA: TGTGCCAGCTCACGATACGCAGGGAAAGAGACCCAGTACTTC

V gene: TRBV5-6
J gene: TRBJ1-3
clone size: -
D gene: -
CDR3 protein: CASSPDRQAGGNTIYF
CDR3 DNA: TGTGCCAGCAGCCCCGACCGACAGGCAGGTGGAAACACCATATATTTT